The 10 T cell receptor beta chains in this list originate from one sample, sequenced in a study of regulatory T cells in long-lasting Graves disease. Time point denoted: newly diagnosed GD, antithyroid drugs for less than 3 months. PBMCs were the source of the RNA used for TCR sequencing. For TCR beta, libraries came from iRepertoire HTBI primers and Arm-PCR of CDR3 regions. TCRdb re-called the multiplex PCR reads with MiXCR, one entry per CDR3 protein. The sample has some 220,000 distinct CDR3 sequences; roughly 20% are singletons. The sample was also reused in another study, on T cells in Graves' hyperthyroidism and ophthalmopathy.

Sequencing used peripheral blood mononuclear cells (PBMCs), obtained at new diagnosis, from a patient treated with antithyroid drugs. The receptors derive from a woman aged 25 to 45 with Graves disease.

The chain has TRBV28 and TRBJ1-5; a possible D gene is TRBD1 (5 bases). Trimming shortened V by 4 bases and J by 2 bases, and 12 bases separated the two germline ends. CDR3 length: 15 residues. The V gene's germline CDR1 is MDHEN and CDR2 SYDVKM. CDR3 amino acids: CASSSPDSRNQPQHF. DNA for the CDR3: TGTGCCAGCAGTTCACCCGACAGCCGCAATCAGCCCCAGCATTTT.

This clonotype was seen a handful of times. The chain joins TRBV7-2 to TRBJ2-2; 7 positions agree with TRBD2. V lost 3 bases, J lost 4 bases, and 8 bases stayed unmatched. The CDR3 is made up of 16 amino acids. The germline CDR1 and CDR2 sequences are SGHTA and FQGNSA. The CDR3 coding sequence is TGTGCCAGCAGCTTTAAGCGGGGAGTTTTCACCGGGGAGCTGTTTTTT. This gives the protein CASSFKRGVFTGELFF.

In its sample, this clonotype ranks as medium-sized (0.01 to 0.1%). The rearrangement uses TRBV28 and TRBJ1-1; 10 nucleotides agree with TRBD1. Germline CDR1 is MDHEN and CDR2 is SYDVKM. The CDR3 is 15 residues long. V was clipped by 6 bases and J by 5 bases; unmatched bases: 9. The CDR3 protein is CASSPSTGGWTEAFF. The CDR3 nucleotides read TGTGCCAGCAGCCCTTCGACAGGGGGCTGGACTGAAGCTTTCTTT.

This clonotype was recorded at least ten times. CDR3 DNA sequence: TGTGCCAGCAGCCCGGTCCGGGCCGGGGAGCTGTTTTTT. Amino acid sequence: CASSPVRAGELFF. The chain links TRBV3-1 to TRBJ2-2; D is unresolved. CDR1 and CDR2 from the germline V gene are LGHDT and YNNKEL (reference sequence). The V and J ends lost 4 bases and 6 bases respectively, with 9 bases between them. The CDR3 totals 13 residues.

Ten or more counts support this clonotype. This chain joins TRBV6-5 and TRBJ2-1, with 9 positions matching TRBD1. The CDR3 totals 13 residues. CDR1 and CDR2 (germline): MNHEY, SVGAGI. V shed 2 bases, J shed 7 bases, and the junction held 0 bases outside the gene matches. CDR3 DNA sequence: TGTGCCAGCAGTTACGACAGGGGGAATGAGCAGTTCTTC. This translates into CASSYDRGNEQFF.

This clonotype was seen repeatedly, ten times or more. The rearrangement links TRBV5-6 to TRBJ1-5; a weak D match, TRBD1 (6 bases). V was clipped by 4 bases and J by 2 bases, with 13 bases between them. Looked up from germline, CDR1 is SGHDT and CDR2 is YYEEEE. There are 15 residues in the CDR3. The CDR3 protein is CASSATGRGNQPQHF. Written as DNA, the CDR3 is TGTGCCAGCAGCGCTACAGGGCGCGGCAATCAGCCCCAGCATTTT.

Ten or more counts support this clonotype. The chain has TRBV7-3 and TRBJ2-7; perhaps D is TRBD1 or TRBD2 (6 bases each). This CDR3 region has 15 residues. CDR1 SGHTA and CDR2 FQGTGA come from the germline V gene. V shed 4 bases and J shed 2 bases, with 15 bases lying between them. The CDR3 loop reads CASSSRQERAYEQYF. CDR3 bases: TGTGCCAGCAGCTCCCGACAGGAGCGGGCCTACGAGCAGTACTTC.

Regarding this clonotype: A junction end diverges from the germline sequence, so it may reflect a read error. This chain uses TRBV11-2 with TRBJ1-1, with no clear D. CDR3 length: 11 amino acids. Germline lookup yields CDR1 SGHAT and CDR2 FQNNGV. CDR3 sequence reads: CASSLDTEAYF. The CDR3, as DNA: TGTGCCAGCAGCTTAGATACTGAAGCTTACTTC. The variable domain in full, with the rest retrieved from reference TRBV11-2 and TRBJ1-1, is EAGVAQSPRYKIIEKRQSVAFWCNPISGHATLYWYQQILGQGPKLLIQFQNNGVVDDSQLPKDRFSAERLKGVDSTLKIQPAKLEDSAVYLCASSLDTEAYFGQGTRLTVV.

The V call is TRBV18, the J call TRBJ1-1, with D possibly matching TRBD1 (6 bases). The CDR3 covers 15 residues. Trimming left V 3 bases short and J 6 bases short, with 17 bases between. Germline-derived CDR1 and CDR2 are KGHSH and LQKENI. The DNA for the CDR3 is TGTGCCAGCTCACCGTCCGACAGGCCTAATTCTGAAGCTTTCTTT. This sequence encodes CASSPSDRPNSEAFF.

This clonotype was recorded at least ten times. The chain combines TRBV18 with TRBJ1-6; D is undetermined. V dropped 8 bases and J dropped 7 bases, with 21 bases sitting between them. Germline V gives CDR1 KGHSH, CDR2 LQKENI. The CDR3 is 16 residues long. CDR3 amino acids: CASTPTADLGNSPLHF. The DNA for the CDR3 is TGTGCCAGCACCCCTACCGCAGACCTTGGAAATTCACCCCTCCACTTT.